The following is a T cell receptor (beta chain) sequence with its context. Its antigen remains unidentified. The data belong to a study of T cells in localized non-small cell lung cancer. General study points: Multi-region tumor sequencing was not done, so intratumor heterogeneity could not be excluded.

Produced via immunoSEQ multiplex PCR; TCRdb's table is partial and in-frame only. Here the sample spans fewer than 3,000 clones, roughly 25% being singletons. The CDR3 loop spans 12 amino acids. Trimming removed 6 bases from V and 5 bases from J, with 10 bases in between. Germline CDR1 and CDR2: LNHDA and SQIVND (reference sequence). This rearrangement joins TRBV19 to TRBJ1-2; D unclear. The sample in question was lung tumor tissue, obtained before any cancer treatment. The sequence derives from a female donor over 55 with stage III lung adenocarcinoma. For the CDR3, the DNA is TGTGCCAGTAGGTCGACCTCGTATGGCTACACCTTC. This encodes CASRSTSYGYTF.